Here is one T cell receptor beta chain with its context. These data originate in a study of CD8 T cells in Susac syndrome. RNA in amounts of roughly 0.5 to 1 ug was reverse transcribed with random hexamers. An immunoSEQ multiplex PCR generated amplified TCR beta CDR3 products spanning 54 Vbeta and 13 Jbeta. TCRdb passed the immunoSEQ multiplex PCR reads through MiXCR, listing each CDR3 protein once. Here the sample spans around 270,000 distinct CDR3 sequences, around 89% being singletons. The CDR3 is 14 amino acids. V was shortened by 7 bases and J by 4 bases, with 17 bases between the two germline ends.

This receptor was obtained from a human donor with multiple sclerosis. V gene TRBV12-3 or TRBV12-4 combines with J gene TRBJ2-7, with a weak D call TRBD1 (6 bases). Sequencing input: CD8+ T cells from PBMCs. The CDR3 is CASNRRGIIYEQYF. CDR3 sequence (DNA): TGTGCCAGCAACCGAAGGGGGATCATATACGAGCAGTACTTC.